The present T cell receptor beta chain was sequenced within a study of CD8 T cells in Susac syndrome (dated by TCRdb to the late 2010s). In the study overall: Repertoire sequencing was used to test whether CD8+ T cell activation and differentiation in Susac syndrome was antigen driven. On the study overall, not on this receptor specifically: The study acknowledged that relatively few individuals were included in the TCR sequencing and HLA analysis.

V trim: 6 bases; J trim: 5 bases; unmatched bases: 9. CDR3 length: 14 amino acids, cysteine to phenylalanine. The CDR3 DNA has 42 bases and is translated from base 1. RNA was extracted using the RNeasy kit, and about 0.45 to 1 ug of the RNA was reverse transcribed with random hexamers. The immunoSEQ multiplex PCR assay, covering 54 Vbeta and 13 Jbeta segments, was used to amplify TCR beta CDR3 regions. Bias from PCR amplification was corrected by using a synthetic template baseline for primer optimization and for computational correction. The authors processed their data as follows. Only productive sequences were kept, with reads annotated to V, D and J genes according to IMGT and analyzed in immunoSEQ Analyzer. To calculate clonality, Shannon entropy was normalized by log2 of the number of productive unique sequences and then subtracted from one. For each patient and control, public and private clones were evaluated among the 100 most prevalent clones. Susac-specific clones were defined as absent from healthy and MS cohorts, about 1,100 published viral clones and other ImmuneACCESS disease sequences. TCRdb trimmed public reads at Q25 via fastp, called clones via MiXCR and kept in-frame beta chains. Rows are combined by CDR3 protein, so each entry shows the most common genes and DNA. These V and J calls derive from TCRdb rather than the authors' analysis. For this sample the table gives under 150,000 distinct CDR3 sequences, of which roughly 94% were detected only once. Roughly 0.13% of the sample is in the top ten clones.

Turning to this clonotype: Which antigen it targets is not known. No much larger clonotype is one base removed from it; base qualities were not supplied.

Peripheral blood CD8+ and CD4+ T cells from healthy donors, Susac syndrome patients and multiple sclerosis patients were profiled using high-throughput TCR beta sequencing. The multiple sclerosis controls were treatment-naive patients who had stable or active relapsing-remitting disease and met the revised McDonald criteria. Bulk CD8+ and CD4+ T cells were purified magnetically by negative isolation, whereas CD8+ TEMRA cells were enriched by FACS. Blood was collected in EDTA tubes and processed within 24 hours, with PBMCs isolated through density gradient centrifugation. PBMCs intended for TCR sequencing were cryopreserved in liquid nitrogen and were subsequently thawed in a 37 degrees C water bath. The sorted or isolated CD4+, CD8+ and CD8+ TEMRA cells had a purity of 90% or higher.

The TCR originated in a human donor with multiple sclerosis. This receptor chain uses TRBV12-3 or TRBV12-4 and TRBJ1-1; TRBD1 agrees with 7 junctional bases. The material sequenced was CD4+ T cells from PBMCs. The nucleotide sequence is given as TGTGCCAGCAGCCCCAACAGGGGAGGAACTGAAGCTTTCTTT. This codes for CASSPNRGGTEAFF.